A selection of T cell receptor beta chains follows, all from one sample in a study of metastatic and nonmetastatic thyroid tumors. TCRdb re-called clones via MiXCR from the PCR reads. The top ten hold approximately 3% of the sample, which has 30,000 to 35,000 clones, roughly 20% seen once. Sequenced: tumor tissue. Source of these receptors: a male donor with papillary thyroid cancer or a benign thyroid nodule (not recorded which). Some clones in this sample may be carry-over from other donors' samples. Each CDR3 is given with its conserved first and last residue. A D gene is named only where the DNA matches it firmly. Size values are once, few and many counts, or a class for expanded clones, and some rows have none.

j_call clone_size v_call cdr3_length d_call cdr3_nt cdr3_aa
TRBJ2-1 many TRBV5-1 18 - TGCGCCAGCAGCTTGGCCGTATTGTGGGGAAAGGTCTACAATGAGCAGTTCTTC CASSLAVLWGKVYNEQFF
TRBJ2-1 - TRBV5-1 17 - TGCGCCAGACAGGGGGAATTCTGTAGCGGGAGAGGCAATGAGCAGTTCTTC CARQGEFCSGRGNEQFF
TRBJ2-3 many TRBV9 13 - TGTGCCAGCAGCGGATTCAGGAAAGATACGCAGTATTTT CASSGFRKDTQYF
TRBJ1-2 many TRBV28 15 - TGTGCCAGCAGTTTTGATTGGGGGGCAAACTATGGCTACACCTTC CASSFDWGANYGYTF
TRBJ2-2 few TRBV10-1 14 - TGCGCCAGCAGCACACCCCTGGGCACCGGGGAGCTGTTTTTT CASSTPLGTGELFF
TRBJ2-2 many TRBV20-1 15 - TGCAGTGTTGCATCGGACTACTGGACCACCGGGGAGCTGTTTTTT CSVASDYWTTGELFF
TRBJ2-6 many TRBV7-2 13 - TGTGCCACCCACATTGGAGGGGCCAACGTCCTGACTTTC CATHIGGANVLTF
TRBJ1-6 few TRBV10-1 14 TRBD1 TGCGCCAGTACTCCGAGGGGGCTAAATTCACCTCCCCACTTT CASTPRGLNSPPHF
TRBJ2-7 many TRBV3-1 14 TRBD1 TGTGCCAGCAGTTACAGGGGGCGGAACTACGAGCAGTACTTC CASSYRGRNYEQYF
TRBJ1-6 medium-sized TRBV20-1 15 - TGCAGTGCCAGCGGACGGAGCTCCTATAATTCACCCCTCCACTTT CSASGRSSYNSPLHF
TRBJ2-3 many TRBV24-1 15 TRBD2 TGTGCCACCAGTGATCCCGGGACTAGCGGGCGTACGCAGTATTTT CATSDPGTSGRTQYF
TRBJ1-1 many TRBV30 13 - TGTGCCTGGCGGGGGGCCGTGAACACTGAAGCTTTCTTT CAWRGAVNTEAFF
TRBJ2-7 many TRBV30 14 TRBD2 TGTGCCTGGAGATTAGCGGGAGGCAGGAGCGAGCAGTACTTC CAWRLAGGRSEQYF
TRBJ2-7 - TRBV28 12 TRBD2 TGTGCCAGCATCATGCGGGGGAGGATTGTGTACTTC CASIMRGRIVYF
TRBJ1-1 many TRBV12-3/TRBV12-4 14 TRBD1 TGTGCCAGCAGTTACAGGGGGGTTTACACTGAAGCTTTCTTT CASSYRGVYTEAFF
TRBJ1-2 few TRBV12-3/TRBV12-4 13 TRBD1 TGTGCCAGCACCCCAGGGGGTTTCTATGGCTACACCTTC CASTPGGFYGYTF
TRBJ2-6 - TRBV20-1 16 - TGCAGTGCTAGAGAGAGAGGGGTACCTGGGGCCAACGTCCTGACTTTC CSARERGVPGANVLTF
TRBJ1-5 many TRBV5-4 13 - TGTGCCAGCAGCTTTCAGGGAGGTCAGCCCCAGCATTTT CASSFQGGQPQHF
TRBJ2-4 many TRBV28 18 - TGTGCCAGCAGTCCTCAGGAGGGCCAGGGTCGAGCCAAAAACATTCAGTACTTC CASSPQEGQGRAKNIQYF
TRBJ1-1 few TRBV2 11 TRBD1 TGTGCCAACAGGGGGGTTACTGAAGCTTTCTTT CANRGVTEAFF
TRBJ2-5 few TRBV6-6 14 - TGTGACGGCAGTTACGGGGCTGGCCAAGAGACCCAGTACTTC CDGSYGAGQETQYF
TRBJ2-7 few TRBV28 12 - TGTGCCAGCATCCTTAGCCTCGTCGAGCAGTACTTC CASILSLVEQYF
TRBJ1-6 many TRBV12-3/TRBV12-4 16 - TGTGCCAGCAGTTTATCAGCACAGGGAGTGAATTCACCCCTCCACTTT CASSLSAQGVNSPLHF
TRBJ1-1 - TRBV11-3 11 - TGTGCCAGCAGTTCTTTTCTCGAAGCTTTCTTT CASSSFLEAFF
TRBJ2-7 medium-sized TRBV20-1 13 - TGCCCAGAGGAGTCGGGGGCGAGCTACGAGCAGTACTTC CPEESGASYEQYF
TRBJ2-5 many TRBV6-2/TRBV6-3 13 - TGTGCCAGCAGTTACAGAGAGGAAGAGACCCAGTACTTC CASSYREEETQYF
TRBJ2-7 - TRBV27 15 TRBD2 TGTGCCAGCAGCCCGGGGCTAGCGGGGACCCACGAGCAGTACTTC CASSPGLAGTHEQYF